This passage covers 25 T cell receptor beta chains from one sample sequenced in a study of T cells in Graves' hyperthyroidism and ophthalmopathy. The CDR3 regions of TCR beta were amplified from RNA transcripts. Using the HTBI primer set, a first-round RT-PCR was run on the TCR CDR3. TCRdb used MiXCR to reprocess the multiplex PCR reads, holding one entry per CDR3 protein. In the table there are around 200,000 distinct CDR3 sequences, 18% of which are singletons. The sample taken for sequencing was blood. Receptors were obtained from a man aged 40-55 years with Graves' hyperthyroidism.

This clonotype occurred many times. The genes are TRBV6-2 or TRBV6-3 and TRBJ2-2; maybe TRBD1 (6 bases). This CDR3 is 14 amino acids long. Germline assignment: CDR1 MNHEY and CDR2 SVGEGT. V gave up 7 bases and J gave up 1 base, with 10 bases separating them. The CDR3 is CASTTGRNTGELFF. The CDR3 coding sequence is TGTGCCAGCACAACAGGGAGGAACACCGGGGAGCTGTTTTTT.

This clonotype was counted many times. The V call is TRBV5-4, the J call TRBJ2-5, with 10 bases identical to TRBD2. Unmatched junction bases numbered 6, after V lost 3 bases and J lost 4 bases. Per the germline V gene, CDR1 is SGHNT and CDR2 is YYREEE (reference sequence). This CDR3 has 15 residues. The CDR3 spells CASSWVAGGVETQYF. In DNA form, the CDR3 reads TGTGCCAGCAGCTGGGTAGCGGGGGGCGTAGAGACCCAGTACTTC.

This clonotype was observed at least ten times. The CDR3 DNA is TGTGCCAGCAGCGCGCCGAAAGAACTAGCGGGGAACACAGATACGCAGTATTTT. It specifies CASSAPKELAGNTDTQYF. V gene TRBV9 combines with J gene TRBJ2-3; 10 bases match TRBD2. CDR1 is SGDLS and CDR2 is YYNGEE in the germline V gene. This CDR3 region has 18 residues. With 3 bases clipped from V and 2 bases from J, the junction kept 12 bases outside the gene matches.

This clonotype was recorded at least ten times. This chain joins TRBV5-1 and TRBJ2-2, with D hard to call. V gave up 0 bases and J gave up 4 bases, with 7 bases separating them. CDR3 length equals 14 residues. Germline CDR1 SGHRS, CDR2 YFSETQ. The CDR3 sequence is CASSLAMVTGELFF. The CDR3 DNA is TGCGCCAGCAGCTTGGCCATGGTCACCGGGGAGCTGTTTTTT.

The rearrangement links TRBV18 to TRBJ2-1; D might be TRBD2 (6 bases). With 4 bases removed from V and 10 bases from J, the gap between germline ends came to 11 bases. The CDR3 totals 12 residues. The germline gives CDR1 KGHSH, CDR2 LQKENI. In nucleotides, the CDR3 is TGTGCCAGCTCACGTCAGGGAGGAGAGCAGTTCTTC. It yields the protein CASSRQGGEQFF. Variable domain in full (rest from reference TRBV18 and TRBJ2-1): NAGVMQNPRHLVRRRGQEARLRCSPMKGHSHVYWYRQLPEEGLKFMVYLQKENIIDESGMPKERFSAEFPKEGPSILRIQQVVRGDSAAYFCASSRQGGEQFFGPGTRLTVL.

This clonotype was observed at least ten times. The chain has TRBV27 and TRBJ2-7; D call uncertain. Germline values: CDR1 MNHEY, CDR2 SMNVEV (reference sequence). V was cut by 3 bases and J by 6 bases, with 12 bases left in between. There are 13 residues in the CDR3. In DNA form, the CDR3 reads TGTGCCAGCAGTTTTGTAAGTCCCGGCGAGCAGTACTTC. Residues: CASSFVSPGEQYF.

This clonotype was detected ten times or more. The CDR3 nucleotides are TGTGCCAGCAGTCCAGGGACTTCCCAAGAGACCCAGTACTTC. Its protein is CASSPGTSQETQYF. This sequence joins TRBV12-3 or TRBV12-4 and TRBJ2-5; D may be TRBD2 (6 bases). The CDR3 has 14 residues. Between the trimmed V and J ends, which lost 5 bases and 1 base, there was a span of 11 bases.

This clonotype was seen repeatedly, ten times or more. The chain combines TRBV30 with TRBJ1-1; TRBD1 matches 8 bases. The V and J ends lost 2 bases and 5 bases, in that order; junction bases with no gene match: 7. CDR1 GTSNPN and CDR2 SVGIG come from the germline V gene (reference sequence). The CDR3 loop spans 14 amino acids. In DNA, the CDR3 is TGTGCCTGGAGTTTAGACAGGGGAGTAACTGAAGCTTTCTTT. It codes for CAWSLDRGVTEAFF.

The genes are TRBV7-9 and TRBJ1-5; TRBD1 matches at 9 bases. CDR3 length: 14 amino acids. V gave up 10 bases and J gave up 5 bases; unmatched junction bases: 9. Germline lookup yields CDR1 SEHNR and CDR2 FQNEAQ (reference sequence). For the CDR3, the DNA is TGTGCCACCGGGACAGGGAACCTACATCAGCCCCAGCATTTT. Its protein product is CATGTGNLHQPQHF.

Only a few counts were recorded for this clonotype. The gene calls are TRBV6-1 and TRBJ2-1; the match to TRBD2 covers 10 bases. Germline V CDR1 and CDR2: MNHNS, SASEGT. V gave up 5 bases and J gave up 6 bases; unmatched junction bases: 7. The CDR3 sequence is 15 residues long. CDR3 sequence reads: CASSPLAGGLNEQFF. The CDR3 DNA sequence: TGTGCCAGCAGTCCTTTAGCGGGGGGCCTCAATGAGCAGTTCTTC.

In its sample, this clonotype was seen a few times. The CDR3 sequence: CASSESNNEQFF. For the CDR3, the DNA is TGCGCCAGCAGCGAGAGTAACAATGAGCAGTTCTTC. The chain combines TRBV5-1 with TRBJ2-1; D is unclear. Germline V CDR1 and CDR2: SGHRS, YFSETQ. Trimming removed 4 bases from V and 5 bases from J, with 7 bases in between. The CDR3 extends over 12 amino acids.

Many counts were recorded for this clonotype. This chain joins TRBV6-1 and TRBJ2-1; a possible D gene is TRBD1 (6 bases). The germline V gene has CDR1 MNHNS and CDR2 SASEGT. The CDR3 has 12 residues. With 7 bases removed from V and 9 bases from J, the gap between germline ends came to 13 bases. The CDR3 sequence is CASTRGVGEQFF. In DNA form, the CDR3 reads TGTGCCAGCACCAGGGGAGTAGGTGAGCAGTTCTTC.

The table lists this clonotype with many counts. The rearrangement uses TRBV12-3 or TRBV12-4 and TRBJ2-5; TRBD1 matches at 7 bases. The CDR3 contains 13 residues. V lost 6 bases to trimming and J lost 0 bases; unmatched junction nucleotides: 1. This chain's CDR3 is CASRGQYQETQYF. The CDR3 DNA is TGTGCCAGCAGGGGACAGTACCAAGAGACCCAGTACTTC.

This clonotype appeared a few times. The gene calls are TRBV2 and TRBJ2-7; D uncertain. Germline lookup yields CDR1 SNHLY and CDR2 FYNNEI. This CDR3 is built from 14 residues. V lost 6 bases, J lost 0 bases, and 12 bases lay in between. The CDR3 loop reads CASRETFSSYEQYF. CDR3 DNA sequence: TGTGCCAGCAGGGAGACTTTCAGCTCCTACGAGCAGTACTTC.

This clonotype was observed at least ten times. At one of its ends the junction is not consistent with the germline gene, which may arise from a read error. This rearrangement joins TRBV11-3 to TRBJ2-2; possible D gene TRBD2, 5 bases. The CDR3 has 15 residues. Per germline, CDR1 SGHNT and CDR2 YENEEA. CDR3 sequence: CASSPRTMNTGKLFF. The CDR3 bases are TGTGCCAGCAGCCCGAGAACCATGAACACCGGGAAGCTGTTTTTT.

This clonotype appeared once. The CDR3 DNA follows: TGTGCCGCGGCTAGGGGTTTCACAGATACGCAGTATTTT. Its translation: CAAARGFTDTQYF. The J gene is TRBJ2-3, the V gene TRBV11-1; D is perhaps TRBD1 (5 bases). The V end lost 11 bases, the J end lost 2 bases, and 14 bases lay between the germline ends. The CDR3 contains 13 residues. CDR1 and CDR2 (germline): SGHAT, FQDESV (reference sequence). Full variable domain (rest looked up from reference TRBV11-1 and TRBJ2-3): EAEVAQSPRYKITEKSQAVAFWCDPISGHATLYWYRQILGQGPELLVQFQDESVVDDSQLPKDRFSAERLKGVDSTLKIQPAELGDSAMYLCAAARGFTDTQYFGPGTRLTVL.

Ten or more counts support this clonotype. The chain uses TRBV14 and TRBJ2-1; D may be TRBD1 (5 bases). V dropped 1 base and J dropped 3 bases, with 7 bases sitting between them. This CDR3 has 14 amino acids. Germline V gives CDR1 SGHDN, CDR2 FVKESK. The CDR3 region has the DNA TGTGCCAGCAGCCAAGGGCAGGGCTACAATGAGCAGTTCTTC. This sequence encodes CASSQGQGYNEQFF. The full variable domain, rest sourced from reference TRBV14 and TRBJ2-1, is EAGVTQFPSHSVIEKGQTVTLRCDPISGHDNLYWYRRVMGKEIKFLLHFVKESKQDESGMPNNRFLAERTGGTYSTLKVQPAELEDSGVYFCASSQGQGYNEQFFGPGTRLTVL.

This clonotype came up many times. The CDR3 sequence is CASSPTTGKNTEAFF. The DNA for the CDR3 is TGTGCCAGCAGCCCAACGACAGGAAAGAACACTGAAGCTTTCTTT. The genes are TRBV11-2 and TRBJ1-1; perhaps TRBD1 as D (6 bases). The V end was cut by 5 bases, the J end by 1 base, with 14 bases between. The CDR3 loop spans 15 amino acids. Germline CDR1 SGHAT, CDR2 FQNNGV.

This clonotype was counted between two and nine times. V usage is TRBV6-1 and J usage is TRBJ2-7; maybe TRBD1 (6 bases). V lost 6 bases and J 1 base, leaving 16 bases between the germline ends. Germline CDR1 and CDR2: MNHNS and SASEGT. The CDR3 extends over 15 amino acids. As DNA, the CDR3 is TGTGCCAGCAGACAAACCCGGACAGCGTCCTACGAGCAGTACTTC. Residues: CASRQTRTASYEQYF.

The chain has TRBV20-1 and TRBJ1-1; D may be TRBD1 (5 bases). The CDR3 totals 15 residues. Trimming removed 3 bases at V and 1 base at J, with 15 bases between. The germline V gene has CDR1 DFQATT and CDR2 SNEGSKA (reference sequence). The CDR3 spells CSASRQGWTNTEAFF. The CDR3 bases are TGCAGTGCTAGTCGTCAGGGTTGGACGAACACTGAAGCTTTCTTT.

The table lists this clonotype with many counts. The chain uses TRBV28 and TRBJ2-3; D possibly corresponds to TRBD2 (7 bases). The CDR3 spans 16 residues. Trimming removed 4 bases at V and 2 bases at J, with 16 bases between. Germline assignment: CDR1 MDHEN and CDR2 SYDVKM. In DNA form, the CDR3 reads TGTGCCAGCAGTTGGCCGGGGGGCCCCCTCACAGATACGCAGTATTTT. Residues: CASSWPGGPLTDTQYF.

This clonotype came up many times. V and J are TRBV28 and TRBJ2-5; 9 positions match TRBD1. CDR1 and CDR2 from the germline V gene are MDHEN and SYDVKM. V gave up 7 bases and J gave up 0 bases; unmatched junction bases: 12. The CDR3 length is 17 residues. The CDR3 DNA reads TGTGCCAGCATCCCCCTTCCGGGACAGGGAGACCAAGAGACCCAGTACTTC. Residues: CASIPLPGQGDQETQYF.

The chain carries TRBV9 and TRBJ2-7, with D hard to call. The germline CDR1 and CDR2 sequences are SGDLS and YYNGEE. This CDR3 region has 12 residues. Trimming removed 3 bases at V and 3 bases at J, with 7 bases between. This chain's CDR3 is CASSAEDYEQYF. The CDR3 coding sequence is TGTGCCAGCAGCGCTGAAGACTACGAGCAGTACTTC.

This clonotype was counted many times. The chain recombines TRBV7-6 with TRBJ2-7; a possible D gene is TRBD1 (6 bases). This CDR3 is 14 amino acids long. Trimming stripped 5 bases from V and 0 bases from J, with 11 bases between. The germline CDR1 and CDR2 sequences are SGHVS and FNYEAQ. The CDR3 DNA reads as TGTGCCAGCAGCAGACAGGTTCACTCCTACGAGCAGTACTTC. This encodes CASSRQVHSYEQYF.

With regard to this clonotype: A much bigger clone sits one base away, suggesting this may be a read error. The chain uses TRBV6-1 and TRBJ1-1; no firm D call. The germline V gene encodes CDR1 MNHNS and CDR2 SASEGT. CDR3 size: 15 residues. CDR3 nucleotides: TGTGCCAGCAGGGGGTCCATCGATAAGAACACTGGAGCTTTCTTT. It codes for CASRGSIDKNTGAFF.